This entry lists 31 T cell receptor beta chains sequenced from one sample in a study of T-cell reconstitution after alpha-beta-depleted transplantation in children (dated by TCRdb to about 2016). The time point label corresponds to: day 60 (about 2 months) after transplantation. What this sample's treatment or condition label stands for: allogeneic hematopoietic cell transplantation with graft depleted of TCRalphabeta T cells and CD19 B cells. Library preparation employed PCR. TCRdb names Illumina HiSeq 2500 as the instrument used. TCR libraries were prepared with molecular barcoding, using unique molecular identifiers to normalize TCRbeta repertoire quantification. In-frame beta chains were kept once TCRdb had trimmed the public reads at Q25 with fastp and called clones with MiXCR. Every CDR3 protein is listed once, alongside the most common genes and DNA of its rows. The sample table lists roughly 100,000 distinct CDR3 sequences, less than 6% of them with a count of one. Around 5.6% of the sample rests with the top ten.

Sample: PBMCs, mostly from graft donor cells, taken 60 days after TCRalphabeta/CD19-depleted stem cell transplant. All receptors come from a female patient between 2 and 15 years old who had a stem cell transplant for Fanconi anemia, so the T cells may come from the graft donor.

In this sample, this clonotype turned up many times. The chain employs TRBV5-1 and TRBJ1-1, with D possibly matching TRBD1 (6 bases). Germline assignment: CDR1 SGHRS and CDR2 YFSETQ. This CDR3 contains 14 residues. V lost 1 base to trimming and J lost 1 base, with 8 bases between them. The CDR3 coding sequence is TGCGCCAGCAGCTTGCGCAGGGGGAACACTGAAGCTTTCTTT. Protein: CASSLRRGNTEAFF.

This clonotype was seen a handful of times. This rearrangement joins TRBV4-2 to TRBJ2-7, with D possibly matching TRBD1 (8 bases). The germline CDR1 and CDR2 sequences are LGHNA and YNFKEQ. The CDR3 covers 16 residues. The V gene lost 0 bases and the J gene lost 6 bases, with 18 bases spanning the gap. This CDR3 is CASSQEGQGGIREQYF. The CDR3 DNA sequence: TGTGCCAGCAGCCAAGAAGGACAGGGAGGGATACGCGAGCAGTACTTC.

This clonotype showed up just a few times. The chain carries TRBV20-1 and TRBJ2-7; 8 bases align to TRBD1. V lost 0 bases and J lost 3; bases outside the gene matches: 4. This CDR3 has 14 residues. CDR1 and CDR2 (germline): DFQATT, SNEGSKA (reference sequence). This CDR3 is CSAREGTGGYEQYF. The CDR3 region has the DNA TGCAGTGCTAGAGAGGGGACAGGAGGCTACGAGCAGTACTTC.

This clonotype has ten or more counts. V usage is TRBV2 and J usage is TRBJ1-5; D is undetermined. This CDR3 is 14 amino acids long. CDR1 and CDR2 (germline): SNHLY, FYNNEI. The V and J ends lost 4 bases and 6 bases respectively, with 13 bases between them. The DNA for the CDR3 is TGTGCCAGCAGTGGCCAGGCCTTGAGTCAGCCCCAGCATTTT. The encoded protein is CASSGQALSQPQHF.

This clonotype was observed many times. This chain connects TRBV30 to TRBJ2-3; D is perhaps TRBD2 (5 bases). CDR3 size: 12 residues. The germline CDR1 and CDR2 sequences are GTSNPN and SVGIG (reference sequence). V lost 4 bases and J 6 bases, leaving 11 bases between the germline ends. The DNA of the CDR3 is TGTGCCTGGACCAGCGGCCAGGATACGCAGTATTTT. Its protein product is CAWTSGQDTQYF.

V is TRBV5-1 and J is TRBJ2-1; D possibly matches TRBD1 or TRBD2 (5 bases each). The V gene's germline CDR1 is SGHRS and CDR2 YFSETQ. Trimming removed 3 bases at V and 4 bases at J, with 11 bases between. The CDR3 consists of 14 residues. This CDR3 is CASSSGTPYNEQFF. The CDR3 nucleotides read TGCGCCAGCAGCTCCGGGACGCCTTACAATGAGCAGTTCTTC.

This clonotype was detected ten times or more. The gene calls are TRBV20-1 and TRBJ2-7; D is ambiguous. The CDR3 loop spans 12 amino acids. Trimming stripped 3 bases from V and 6 bases from J, with 12 bases between. CDR1 is DFQATT and CDR2 is SNEGSKA in the germline V gene (reference sequence). The CDR3 region is CSASLPLGEQYF. CDR3 sequence (DNA): TGCAGTGCTAGCCTTCCACTGGGCGAGCAGTACTTC.

This clonotype was recorded at least ten times. The genes are TRBV3-1 and TRBJ2-1, with a weak D call TRBD2 (6 bases). The CDR3 is made up of 15 amino acids. Germline CDR1 is LGHDT and CDR2 is YNNKEL (reference sequence). The V and J ends lost 0 bases and 3 bases respectively, with 9 bases between them. The DNA for the CDR3 is TGTGCCAGCAGCCAAGAAACTAGCCTCTACAATGAGCAGTTCTTC. Translating gives CASSQETSLYNEQFF.

The V call is TRBV5-1, the J call TRBJ2-1; 10 positions match TRBD2. The CDR3 loop spans 14 amino acids. Losses at the gene ends were 6 bases for V and 8 bases for J; bases not matched to a gene: 8. The germline V gene encodes CDR1 SGHRS and CDR2 YFSETQ. The CDR3 spells CASTQRGGGDEQFF. The CDR3 DNA reads as TGCGCCAGCACTCAGCGGGGGGGCGGGGATGAGCAGTTCTTC.

V usage is TRBV19 and J usage is TRBJ1-4, with D unclear. The CDR3 totals 14 residues. CDR1 is LNHDA and CDR2 is SQIVND in the germline V gene (reference sequence). V gave up 7 bases and J gave up 4 bases, with 13 bases separating them. The CDR3 DNA is TGTGCCAGTAACCCGGCCGGCCTTAATGAAAAACTGTTTTTT. This gives the protein CASNPAGLNEKLFF.

This clonotype was detected a few times. This CDR3 is CSVLRLGKNIQYF. The CDR3 region has the DNA TGCAGTGTGCTAAGACTAGGCAAAAACATTCAGTACTTC. The chain uses TRBV20-1 and TRBJ2-4; the D gene is possibly TRBD2 (6 bases). Germline V CDR1 and CDR2: DFQATT, SNEGSKA (reference sequence). Trimming cost V 7 bases and J 3 bases, with 13 bases left between them. There are 13 residues in the CDR3.

CDR3 residues: CASSQDTEAFF. DNA of the CDR3: TGTGCCAGCAGCCAGGACACTGAAGCTTTCTTT. The chain is built from TRBV14 and TRBJ1-1, with unresolved D. Germline lookup yields CDR1 SGHDN and CDR2 FVKESK. There are 11 residues in the CDR3. V was shortened by 3 bases and J by 3 bases, with 2 bases between the two germline ends.

This clonotype was recorded many times. This chain uses TRBV15 with TRBJ2-3; TRBD2 agrees at 9 bases. Germline trimming cut 3 bases from V and 3 bases from J; bases unmatched to any gene: 10. This CDR3 contains 17 residues. CDR1 and CDR2 from the germline V gene are LNHNV and YYDKDF (reference sequence). The CDR3 loop is CATSRPGSGGKTDTQYF. The CDR3 DNA is TGTGCCACCAGCAGGCCGGGGAGCGGGGGGAAAACAGATACGCAGTATTTT.

There are many counts of this clonotype. The chain employs TRBV5-6 and TRBJ2-1; TRBD2 matches 7 bases. The CDR3 runs 16 residues. The germline gives CDR1 SGHDT, CDR2 YYEEEE. J lost 6 bases, V lost 4 bases, and 13 bases had no gene match. CDR3: CASSQDGRESGNEQFF. CDR3 nucleotides: TGTGCCAGCAGCCAGGACGGGCGGGAGAGCGGCAATGAGCAGTTCTTC.

This clonotype was seen many times. V gene TRBV12-3 or TRBV12-4 combines with J gene TRBJ1-5, with D tentatively TRBD1 (5 bases). The CDR3 is 16 residues long. The V end was cut by 2 bases, the J end by 4 bases, with 15 bases between. CDR3 sequence (DNA): TGTGCCAGCAGTTTATGGGGTCGGGGCGCTAATCAGCCCCAGCATTTT. It yields the protein CASSLWGRGANQPQHF.

This clonotype has at least ten counts. The rearrangement uses TRBV28 and TRBJ2-1; 11 positions agree with TRBD2. Germline V gives CDR1 MDHEN, CDR2 SYDVKM. This CDR3 contains 16 residues. V dropped 10 bases and J dropped 10; count of bases not matched to a gene: 18. The CDR3: CATKMAGTSGSREQFF. The DNA of the CDR3 is TGTGCCACCAAAATGGCCGGGACTAGCGGCTCTAGGGAGCAGTTCTTC.

This clonotype occurred many times. J is TRBJ2-2 and V is TRBV28, with D perhaps given as TRBD1 or TRBD2 (5 bases each). The germline V gene has CDR1 MDHEN and CDR2 SYDVKM. V lost 3 bases, J lost 0 bases, and 14 bases lay in between. This CDR3 contains 17 residues. The CDR3 DNA follows: TGTGCCAGCAGTTTGGGGGAAGGGTTCTCGAACACCGGGGAGCTGTTTTTT. Its translation: CASSLGEGFSNTGELFF.

This clonotype was observed at least ten times. This chain links TRBV7-9 with TRBJ1-6, with D uncertain. Trimming stripped 1 base from V and 6 bases from J, with 4 bases between. The CDR3 is 13 residues long. The germline V gene has CDR1 SEHNR and CDR2 FQNEAQ (reference sequence). The CDR3 DNA follows: TGTGCCAGCAGCTTAGACAGTAATTCACCCCTCCACTTT. Residues: CASSLDSNSPLHF.

V is TRBV20-1 and J is TRBJ2-7, with 12 bases that match TRBD2. CDR3 length: 15 residues. Trimming cost V 3 bases and J 4 bases; bases outside gene matches: 7. Germline loops: CDR1 DFQATT, CDR2 SNEGSKA (reference sequence). The CDR3 loop reads CSASPLAGGGYEQYF. DNA for the CDR3: TGCAGTGCTAGTCCCCTAGCGGGGGGGGGATACGAGCAGTACTTC.

This clonotype occurred many times. This chain connects TRBV29-1 to TRBJ1-1; no reliable D call. This CDR3 comprises 12 residues. V lost 5 bases to trimming and J lost 4 bases, with 11 bases between them. The V gene's germline CDR1 is SQVTM and CDR2 ANQGSEA. The CDR3 sequence is CSVHGQLTEAFF. The CDR3 coding sequence is TGCAGCGTTCACGGTCAGCTCACTGAAGCTTTCTTT.

This clonotype was picked up many times. This sequence joins TRBV28 and TRBJ1-2, with TRBD1 identical over 7 bases. The CDR3 is 18 amino acids. CDR1 MDHEN and CDR2 SYDVKM come from the germline V gene. Trimming took 4 bases from V and 1 from J; bases not matched to a gene: 15. The CDR3 here is CASSYLDGTATFNYGYTF. As DNA, the CDR3 is TGTGCCAGCAGTTACCTAGACGGGACAGCAACTTTTAACTATGGCTACACCTTC.

This clonotype was recorded at least ten times. The chain carries TRBV20-1 and TRBJ2-1, with D perhaps TRBD2 (5 bases). The CDR3 spans 16 residues. Between the trimmed V and J ends, which lost 0 bases and 0 bases, there was a span of 12 bases. Looked up from germline, CDR1 is DFQATT and CDR2 is SNEGSKA (reference sequence). CDR3 DNA sequence: TGCAGTGCTAGAGAGATTAGAACTAGCTCCTACAATGAGCAGTTCTTC. It translates to CSAREIRTSSYNEQFF.

This clonotype appeared a few times. J is TRBJ1-5 and V is TRBV28; D unresolved. The CDR3 is 16 residues long. The germline CDR1 and CDR2 sequences are MDHEN and SYDVKM. Trimming pared 5 bases from V and 7 bases from J, leaving 21 bases between. The CDR3 protein is CASSPETLAKGQPQHF. CDR3 bases: TGTGCCAGCAGTCCCGAGACCCTTGCTAAGGGACAGCCCCAGCATTTT.

Here the CDR3 DNA reads TGCAGTGCTCTCGTCCGTCTGAACACCGGGGAGCTGTTTTTT. Protein sequence: CSALVRLNTGELFF. V and J are TRBV20-1 and TRBJ2-2, with unresolved D. V gave up 5 bases and J gave up 1 base, with 11 bases separating them. The CDR3 contains 14 residues. Germline lookup yields CDR1 DFQATT and CDR2 SNEGSKA (reference sequence).

V is TRBV20-1 and J is TRBJ1-6; no reliable D call. The germline V and J ends were trimmed by 3 bases and 10 bases, with 10 bases remaining between them. Germline values: CDR1 DFQATT, CDR2 SNEGSKA (reference sequence). This CDR3 is built from 12 residues. CDR3 region: CSARVVGSPLHF. DNA for the CDR3: TGCAGTGCTAGGGTAGTGGGCTCACCCCTCCACTTT.

The V call is TRBV5-1, the J call TRBJ2-1; 15 bases map to TRBD2. The V gene end was trimmed by 5 bases and the J gene end by 1 base; junction bases not matched to a gene: 7. Germline loops: CDR1 SGHRS, CDR2 YFSETQ. The CDR3 is 18 residues long. DNA of the CDR3: TGCGCCAGCAGGGCCGGGACTAGCGGGAGGCCTTCCTACAATGAGCAGTTCTTC. It translates to CASRAGTSGRPSYNEQFF.

The chain links TRBV3-1 to TRBJ2-1, with no clear D. With 0 bases removed from V and 10 bases from J, the gap between germline ends came to 7 bases. In germline, CDR1 is LGHDT, CDR2 YNNKEL (reference sequence). CDR3 length: 12 amino acids. The CDR3 spells CASSQEPQEQFF. CDR3 nucleotides: TGTGCCAGCAGCCAAGAGCCGCAAGAGCAGTTCTTC.

Many counts were recorded for this clonotype. The chain has TRBV11-2 and TRBJ2-1; TRBD2 matches at 9 bases. CDR3 size: 16 residues. The V gene end was trimmed by 0 bases and the J gene end by 9 bases; junction bases not matched to a gene: 9. Germline V gene lookup returns CDR1 SGHAT and CDR2 FQNNGV. In DNA, the CDR3 is TGTGCCAGCAGCTTAGAAGGGGTAGCGGGAGTTGGTGAGCAGTTCTTC. Amino acids: CASSLEGVAGVGEQFF.

In its sample, this clonotype was seen many times. The chain carries TRBV2 and TRBJ2-7; 9 bases agree with TRBD1. The J segment lost 2 bases and the V segment lost 3 bases, leaving 2 bases of the junction unmatched. Germline CDR1 SNHLY, CDR2 FYNNEI. The CDR3 length is 14 residues. DNA for the CDR3: TGTGCCAGCAGTGATAACAGGGGGCCCTACGAGCAGTACTTC. It is translated as CASSDNRGPYEQYF.

This clonotype was observed at least ten times. The chain uses TRBV20-1 and TRBJ2-5, with 14 bases aligning to TRBD2. This CDR3 has 18 amino acids. CDR1 and CDR2 (germline): DFQATT, SNEGSKA (reference sequence). With 6 bases clipped from V and 3 bases from J, the junction kept 15 bases outside the gene matches. The CDR3 here is CSALGLAGVVVGKETQYF. The CDR3 region has the DNA TGCAGTGCCCTGGGACTAGCGGGAGTGGTTGTGGGGAAAGAGACCCAGTACTTC.

Many counts were recorded for this clonotype. V is TRBV3-1 and J is TRBJ2-7, with 12 positions matching TRBD2. Germline lookup yields CDR1 LGHDT and CDR2 YNNKEL (reference sequence). The CDR3 totals 15 residues. V shed 1 base and J 2 bases; nucleotides not matched to a gene: 0. This CDR3 reads CASSQGLAGAYEQYF. The DNA of the CDR3 is TGTGCCAGCAGCCAAGGACTAGCGGGAGCCTACGAGCAGTACTTC.